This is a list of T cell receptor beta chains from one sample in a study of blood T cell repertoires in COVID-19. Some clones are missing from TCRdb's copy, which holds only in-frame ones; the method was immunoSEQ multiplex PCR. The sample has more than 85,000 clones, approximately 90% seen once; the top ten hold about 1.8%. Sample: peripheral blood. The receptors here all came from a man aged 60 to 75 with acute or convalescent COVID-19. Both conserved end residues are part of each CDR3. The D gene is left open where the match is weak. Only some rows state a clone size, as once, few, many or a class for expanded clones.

CDR3 protein: CASSVAGAGGDNEQFF
CDR3 DNA: TGTGCCAGCAGCGTAGCCGGGGCGGGAGGTGACAATGAGCAGTTCTTC
V gene: TRBV9
D gene: TRBD2
J gene: TRBJ2-1
clone size: -

CDR3 protein: CASSRQSAGELFF
CDR3 DNA: TGTGCCAGCTCACGACAGTCTGCCGGGGAGCTGTTTTTT
V gene: TRBV18
D gene: -
J gene: TRBJ2-2
clone size: -

CDR3 protein: CAFFRDRAYEQYF
CDR3 DNA: TGTGCCTTTTTCCGGGACAGGGCTTACGAGCAGTACTTC
V gene: TRBV5-4
D gene: TRBD1
J gene: TRBJ2-7
clone size: few

CDR3 protein: CASGLVLVPGGHEQFF
CDR3 DNA: TGTGCTAGTGGTTTGGTACTAGTTCCGGGGGGCCATGAGCAGTTCTTC
V gene: TRBV12-5
D gene: -
J gene: TRBJ2-1
clone size: once

CDR3 protein: CASSEGQGAVGYTF
CDR3 DNA: TGTGCCAGCAGTGAAGGACAGGGGGCAGTTGGCTACACCTTC
V gene: TRBV2
D gene: TRBD1
J gene: TRBJ1-2
clone size: -

CDR3 protein: CASSPNRGGDTEAFF
CDR3 DNA: TGTGCCAGTAGTCCTAACCGGGGAGGCGACACTGAAGCTTTCTTT
V gene: TRBV19
D gene: -
J gene: TRBJ1-1
clone size: few

CDR3 protein: CASSTRQNYGYTF
CDR3 DNA: TGTGCCAGCAGCACCAGACAGAACTATGGCTACACCTTC
V gene: TRBV7-2
D gene: -
J gene: TRBJ1-2
clone size: -

CDR3 protein: CASSLDQGAYQPQHF
CDR3 DNA: TGTGCCAGCAGCTTAGATCAGGGGGCATATCAGCCCCAGCATTTT
V gene: TRBV7-6
D gene: TRBD1
J gene: TRBJ1-5
clone size: -

CDR3 protein: CASRRQGSSPLHF
CDR3 DNA: TGTGCCAGCCGTCGACAGGGGAGTTCACCCCTCCACTTT
V gene: TRBV27
D gene: TRBD1
J gene: TRBJ1-6
clone size: -

CDR3 protein: CASSKREERTDTQYF
CDR3 DNA: TGTGCCAGCAGCAAGCGGGAGGAGCGCACAGATACGCAGTATTTT
V gene: TRBV21-1
D gene: -
J gene: TRBJ2-3
clone size: -

CDR3 protein: CASRPGQGPEKLFF
CDR3 DNA: TGTGCCAGTAGGCCGGGACAGGGCCCTGAAAAACTGTTTTTT
V gene: TRBV19
D gene: TRBD1
J gene: TRBJ1-4
clone size: once

CDR3 protein: CASSAPRQGFGTDTQYF
CDR3 DNA: TGCGCCAGCAGCGCGCCTCGACAGGGGTTCGGCACAGATACGCAGTATTTT
V gene: TRBV10-1
D gene: TRBD1
J gene: TRBJ2-3
clone size: -

CDR3 protein: CSVLENSNQPQHF
CDR3 DNA: TGCAGCGTCCTGGAGAATAGCAATCAGCCCCAGCATTTT
V gene: TRBV29-1
D gene: -
J gene: TRBJ1-5
clone size: -

CDR3 protein: CASSPPGPGELFF
CDR3 DNA: TGTGCCAGCAGCCCCCCAGGTCCCGGGGAGCTGTTTTTT
V gene: TRBV7-3
D gene: -
J gene: TRBJ2-2
clone size: -

CDR3 protein: CASSQDWYLQETQYF
CDR3 DNA: TGCGCCAGCAGCCAAGATTGGTACTTACAAGAGACCCAGTACTTC
V gene: TRBV4-3
D gene: -
J gene: TRBJ2-5
clone size: once

CDR3 protein: CASSIVGQGARTEAFF
CDR3 DNA: TGTGCCAGTAGTATAGTCGGCCAGGGGGCGCGGACTGAAGCTTTCTTT
V gene: TRBV19
D gene: TRBD1
J gene: TRBJ1-1
clone size: -

CDR3 protein: CASSATGSTYEKLFF
CDR3 DNA: TGTGCCAGCAGTGCTACAGGGTCAACCTATGAAAAACTGTTTTTT
V gene: TRBV28
D gene: -
J gene: TRBJ1-4
clone size: once

CDR3 protein: CARSGAGTGALAEAFF
CDR3 DNA: TGTGCCAGAAGCGGGGCCGGGACAGGAGCTCTAGCTGAAGCTTTCTTT
V gene: TRBV5-3
D gene: TRBD1
J gene: TRBJ1-1
clone size: -

CDR3 protein: CASSPRTSGSDAGELFF
CDR3 DNA: TGCGCCAGCAGCCCGCGGACTAGCGGGAGTGACGCCGGGGAGCTGTTTTTT
V gene: TRBV5-1
D gene: TRBD2
J gene: TRBJ2-2
clone size: -

CDR3 protein: CASSHSWTSGREGAQYF
CDR3 DNA: TGCGCCAGCAGCCATTCCTGGACTAGCGGGAGGGAAGGTGCGCAGTATTTT
V gene: TRBV4-1
D gene: TRBD2
J gene: TRBJ2-3
clone size: -

CDR3 protein: CASSQGQGSTDTQYF
CDR3 DNA: TGCGCCAGCAGCCAAGGACAGGGGAGCACAGATACGCAGTATTTT
V gene: TRBV4-3
D gene: TRBD1
J gene: TRBJ2-3
clone size: -

CDR3 protein: CASRLRQGSEQYF
CDR3 DNA: TGTGCCAGCAGGTTGAGACAGGGTAGCGAGCAGTACTTC
V gene: TRBV6-5
D gene: TRBD1
J gene: TRBJ2-7
clone size: -

CDR3 protein: CASSQEIRGETQYF
CDR3 DNA: TGTGCCAGCAGCCAAGAGATCAGGGGAGAGACCCAGTACTTC
V gene: TRBV3-1/TRBV3-2
D gene: -
J gene: TRBJ2-5
clone size: -

CDR3 protein: CASSKGRVYEQYF
CDR3 DNA: TGTGCCAGCAGCAAGGGGAGGGTCTACGAGCAGTACTTC
V gene: TRBV21-1
D gene: -
J gene: TRBJ2-7
clone size: -

CDR3 protein: CASCPSGGTEAFF
CDR3 DNA: TGTGCCAGCTGCCCTTCGGGGGGAACTGAAGCTTTCTTT
V gene: TRBV28
D gene: -
J gene: TRBJ1-1
clone size: -

CDR3 protein: CASSYRDRIAYEQYF
CDR3 DNA: TGTGCCAGCAGCTACCGGGACAGGATTGCTTACGAGCAGTACTTC
V gene: TRBV5-6
D gene: TRBD1
J gene: TRBJ2-7
clone size: -

CDR3 protein: CASSSTDTQYF
CDR3 DNA: TGTGCCAGCAGTTCAACAGATACGCAGTATTTT
V gene: TRBV12-3/TRBV12-4
D gene: -
J gene: TRBJ2-3
clone size: -

CDR3 protein: CASNNPRGTEAFF
CDR3 DNA: TGTGCCAGTAACAACCCTAGGGGCACTGAAGCTTTCTTT
V gene: TRBV6-5
D gene: -
J gene: TRBJ1-1
clone size: once

CDR3 protein: CASSQRGLAGPQETQYF
CDR3 DNA: TGTGCCAGCAGCCAAAGGGGACTTGCGGGACCCCAAGAGACCCAGTACTTC
V gene: TRBV3-1/TRBV3-2
D gene: -
J gene: TRBJ2-5
clone size: -

CDR3 protein: CASSAQTGENTEAFF
CDR3 DNA: TGTGCCAGCAGCGCCCAGACAGGGGAGAACACTGAAGCTTTCTTT
V gene: TRBV9
D gene: TRBD1
J gene: TRBJ1-1
clone size: -

CDR3 protein: CSVLRGGRAYNEQFF
CDR3 DNA: TGCAGCGTCCTCAGAGGCGGGAGGGCCTACAATGAGCAGTTCTTC
V gene: TRBV29-1
D gene: TRBD2
J gene: TRBJ2-1
clone size: -

CDR3 protein: CASSQDPYLAGVSADTQYF
CDR3 DNA: TGTGCCAGCAGCCAAGATCCCTACCTAGCGGGAGTGTCCGCAGATACGCAGTATTTT
V gene: TRBV14
D gene: TRBD2
J gene: TRBJ2-3
clone size: -

CDR3 protein: CASEGGSAKNIQYF
CDR3 DNA: TGTGCCAGCGAGGGCGGGTCGGCCAAAAACATTCAGTACTTC
V gene: TRBV2
D gene: -
J gene: TRBJ2-4
clone size: -

CDR3 protein: CASSINADTGELFF
CDR3 DNA: TGTGCCAGTAGTATAAATGCGGACACCGGGGAGCTGTTTTTT
V gene: TRBV19
D gene: -
J gene: TRBJ2-2
clone size: few

CDR3 protein: CASSNGRGNTEAFF
CDR3 DNA: TGTGCCAGCAGCAACGGACGGGGGAACACTGAAGCTTTCTTT
V gene: TRBV7-9
D gene: -
J gene: TRBJ1-1
clone size: -

CDR3 protein: CASSPTSESSYNEQFF
CDR3 DNA: TGTGCCAGCAGCCCCACTAGCGAAAGCTCCTACAATGAGCAGTTCTTC
V gene: TRBV9
D gene: TRBD2
J gene: TRBJ2-1
clone size: -

CDR3 protein: CASSPNRASYEQYF
CDR3 DNA: TGTGCCAGCAGCCCGAATAGAGCGTCCTACGAGCAGTACTTC
V gene: TRBV3-1/TRBV3-2
D gene: -
J gene: TRBJ2-7
clone size: -

CDR3 protein: CASSILTGGNEQFF
CDR3 DNA: TGCGCCAGCAGCATCCTGACAGGGGGCAATGAGCAGTTCTTC
V gene: TRBV5-1
D gene: TRBD1
J gene: TRBJ2-1
clone size: -

CDR3 protein: CASRLVGANEKLFF
CDR3 DNA: TGTGCCAGCAGACTGGTCGGGGCTAATGAAAAACTGTTTTTT
V gene: TRBV6-5
D gene: -
J gene: TRBJ1-4
clone size: -

CDR3 protein: CASSFPSTSGGSYNEQFF
CDR3 DNA: TGTGCCAGCAGTTTTCCCTCAACTAGCGGGGGCTCCTACAATGAGCAGTTCTTC
V gene: TRBV28
D gene: TRBD2
J gene: TRBJ2-1
clone size: -

CDR3 protein: CASSQDRTSGSIYEQYF
CDR3 DNA: TGCGCCAGCAGCCAAGATAGGACTAGCGGGAGTATTTACGAGCAGTACTTC
V gene: TRBV4-3
D gene: TRBD2
J gene: TRBJ2-7
clone size: -

CDR3 protein: CASSQEGDRGGHEQYF
CDR3 DNA: TGTGCCAGCAGCCAAGAGGGGGACAGGGGTGGCCACGAGCAGTACTTC
V gene: TRBV4-2
D gene: TRBD1
J gene: TRBJ2-7
clone size: -

CDR3 protein: CAWSRQAIPNQPQHF
CDR3 DNA: TGTGCCTGGAGTCGACAGGCTATCCCAAATCAGCCCCAGCATTTT
V gene: TRBV30
D gene: -
J gene: TRBJ1-5
clone size: -

CDR3 protein: CASSLYYQTAGELFF
CDR3 DNA: TGTGCCAGCTCACTCTATTACCAGACAGCCGGGGAGCTGTTTTTT
V gene: TRBV18
D gene: -
J gene: TRBJ2-2
clone size: -

CDR3 protein: CASSYHETSGGLEQYF
CDR3 DNA: TGTGCCAGCAGTTACCACGAGACTAGCGGGGGCCTCGAGCAGTACTTC
V gene: TRBV6-2/TRBV6-3
D gene: TRBD2
J gene: TRBJ2-7
clone size: -

CDR3 protein: CASSRGGGEANYGYTF
CDR3 DNA: TGCGCCAGCAGCAGGGGCGGGGGCGAAGCTAACTATGGCTACACCTTC
V gene: TRBV5-1
D gene: -
J gene: TRBJ1-2
clone size: -

CDR3 protein: CASSQVSYEQYF
CDR3 DNA: TGTGCCAGCAGCCAGGTTAGCTACGAGCAGTACTTC
V gene: TRBV14
D gene: -
J gene: TRBJ2-7
clone size: -

CDR3 protein: CASKGAGSNQPQHF
CDR3 DNA: TGTGCCAGCAAGGGAGCAGGCAGTAATCAGCCCCAGCATTTT
V gene: TRBV28
D gene: -
J gene: TRBJ1-5
clone size: few

CDR3 protein: CASSLDGTGNTIYF
CDR3 DNA: TGCGCCAGCAGCTTGGACGGGACTGGAAACACCATATATTTT
V gene: TRBV5-1
D gene: -
J gene: TRBJ1-3
clone size: -

CDR3 protein: CAGQVGSGNTIYF
CDR3 DNA: TGTGCCGGACAGGTTGGGTCTGGAAACACCATATATTTT
V gene: TRBV2
D gene: TRBD1
J gene: TRBJ1-3
clone size: -

CDR3 protein: CASTNGGPDNSPLHF
CDR3 DNA: TGTGCCAGCACCAATGGAGGGCCGGATAATTCACCCCTCCACTTT
V gene: TRBV5-4
D gene: -
J gene: TRBJ1-6
clone size: -

CDR3 protein: CASATREGNTGELFF
CDR3 DNA: TGCGCCAGCGCAACCCGGGAGGGCAACACCGGGGAGCTGTTTTTT
V gene: TRBV4-1
D gene: TRBD2
J gene: TRBJ2-2
clone size: -

CDR3 protein: CASSRTGNTEAFF
CDR3 DNA: TGTGCCAGCAGTCGGACAGGGAACACTGAAGCTTTCTTT
V gene: TRBV3-1/TRBV3-2
D gene: TRBD1
J gene: TRBJ1-1
clone size: -

CDR3 protein: CSVHQVNTEAFF
CDR3 DNA: TGCAGCGTGCATCAGGTTAACACTGAAGCTTTCTTT
V gene: TRBV29-1
D gene: -
J gene: TRBJ1-1
clone size: -

CDR3 protein: CASSFPEKLFF
CDR3 DNA: TGTGCCAGCAGTTTCCCGGAAAAACTGTTTTTT
V gene: TRBV27
D gene: -
J gene: TRBJ1-4
clone size: -

CDR3 protein: CASSSPGAGVDDTQYF
CDR3 DNA: TGTGCCAGCAGCTCCCCGGGAGCGGGAGTTGATGATACGCAGTATTTT
V gene: TRBV7-2
D gene: TRBD2
J gene: TRBJ2-3
clone size: -

CDR3 protein: CASSSQGPYEQYF
CDR3 DNA: TGTGCCAGCAGTTCACAGGGGCCCTACGAGCAGTACTTC
V gene: TRBV27
D gene: TRBD1
J gene: TRBJ2-7
clone size: -